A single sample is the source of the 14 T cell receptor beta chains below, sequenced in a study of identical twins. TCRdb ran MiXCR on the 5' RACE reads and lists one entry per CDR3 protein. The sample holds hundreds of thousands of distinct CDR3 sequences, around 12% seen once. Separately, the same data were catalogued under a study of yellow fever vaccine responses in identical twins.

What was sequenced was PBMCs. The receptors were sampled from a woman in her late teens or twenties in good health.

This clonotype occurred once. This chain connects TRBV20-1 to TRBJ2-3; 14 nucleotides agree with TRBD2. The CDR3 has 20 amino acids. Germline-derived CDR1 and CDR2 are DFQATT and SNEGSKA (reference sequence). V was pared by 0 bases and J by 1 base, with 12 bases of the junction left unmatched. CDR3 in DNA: TGCAGTGCTAGAGACCGGACTAGCGGGAGGCCTACTATGCGCACAGATACGCAGTATTTT. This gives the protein CSARDRTSGRPTMRTDTQYF.

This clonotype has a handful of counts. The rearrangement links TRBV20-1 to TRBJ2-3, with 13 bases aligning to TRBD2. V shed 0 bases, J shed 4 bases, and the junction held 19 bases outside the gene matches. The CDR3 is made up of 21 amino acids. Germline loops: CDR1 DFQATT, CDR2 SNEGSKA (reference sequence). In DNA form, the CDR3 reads TGCAGTGCTAGAGATAAGACGGGACTAGCGGGAAACGTCAAGCGGGCAGATACGCAGTATTTT. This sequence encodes CSARDKTGLAGNVKRADTQYF.

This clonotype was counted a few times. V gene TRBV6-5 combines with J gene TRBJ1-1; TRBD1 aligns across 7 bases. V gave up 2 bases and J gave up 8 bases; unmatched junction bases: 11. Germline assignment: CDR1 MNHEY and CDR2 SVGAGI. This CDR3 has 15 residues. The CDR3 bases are TGTGCCAGCAGTTACACAACCGGGACAGACGACGAAGCTTTCTTT. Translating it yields CASSYTTGTDDEAFF.

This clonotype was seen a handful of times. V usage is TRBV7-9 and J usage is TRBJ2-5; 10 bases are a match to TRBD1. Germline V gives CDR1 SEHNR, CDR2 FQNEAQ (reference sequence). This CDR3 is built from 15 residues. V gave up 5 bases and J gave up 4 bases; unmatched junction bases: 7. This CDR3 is CASSQGTGEGETQYF. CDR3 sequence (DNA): TGTGCCAGCAGCCAAGGGACAGGGGAAGGAGAGACCCAGTACTTC.

CDR3 sequence reads: CASSPGLASANEQFF. DNA of the CDR3: TGTGCCAGCAGCCCCGGACTAGCTTCGGCCAATGAGCAGTTCTTC. The V gene is TRBV11-1, the J gene TRBJ2-1, with 8 bases lining up with TRBD2. The CDR3 is 15 residues long. The V segment lost 5 bases and the J segment 6 bases; nucleotides outside the gene matches: 9. Germline-derived CDR1 and CDR2 are SGHAT and FQDESV (reference sequence).

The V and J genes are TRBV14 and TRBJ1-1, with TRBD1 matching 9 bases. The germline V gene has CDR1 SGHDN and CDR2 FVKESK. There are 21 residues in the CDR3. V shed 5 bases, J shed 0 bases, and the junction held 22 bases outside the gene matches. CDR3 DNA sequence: TGTGCCAGCAGCTCGCTGATAGGACAGGGGAGTACACTTAGCATGAACACTGAAGCTTTCTTT. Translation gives CASSSLIGQGSTLSMNTEAFF.

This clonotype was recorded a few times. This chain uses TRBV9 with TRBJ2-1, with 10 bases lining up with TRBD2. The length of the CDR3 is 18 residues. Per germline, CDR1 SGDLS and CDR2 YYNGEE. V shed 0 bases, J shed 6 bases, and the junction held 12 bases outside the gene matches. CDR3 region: CASSVAALTSGQGNEQFF. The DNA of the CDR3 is TGTGCCAGCAGCGTAGCTGCCCTGACTAGCGGGCAGGGCAATGAGCAGTTCTTC. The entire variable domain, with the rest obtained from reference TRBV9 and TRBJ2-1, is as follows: DSGVTQTPKHLITATGQRVTLRCSPRSGDLSVYWYQQSLDQGLQFLIQYYNGEERAKGNILERFSAQQFPDLHSELNLSSLELGDSALYFCASSVAALTSGQGNEQFFGPGTRLTVL.

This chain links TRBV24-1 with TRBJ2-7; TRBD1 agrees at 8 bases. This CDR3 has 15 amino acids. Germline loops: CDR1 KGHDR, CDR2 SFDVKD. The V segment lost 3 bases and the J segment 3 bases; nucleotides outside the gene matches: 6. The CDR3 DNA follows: TGTGCCACCAGTGATCCCACAGGGGGTCTCTACGAGCAGTACGTC. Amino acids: CATSDPTGGLYEQYV.

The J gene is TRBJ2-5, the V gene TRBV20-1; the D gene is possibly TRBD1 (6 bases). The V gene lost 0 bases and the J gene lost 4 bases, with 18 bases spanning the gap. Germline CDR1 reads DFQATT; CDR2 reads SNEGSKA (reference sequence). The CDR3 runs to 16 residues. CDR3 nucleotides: TGCAGTGCTAGAGATTCATCAGGGGTTGTATCAGAGACCCAGTACTTC. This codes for CSARDSSGVVSETQYF.

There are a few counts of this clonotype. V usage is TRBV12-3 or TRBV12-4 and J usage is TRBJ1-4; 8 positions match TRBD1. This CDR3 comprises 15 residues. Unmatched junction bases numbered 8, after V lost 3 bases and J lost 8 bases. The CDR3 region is CASSLDRVGGEKLFF. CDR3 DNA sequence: TGTGCCAGCAGTTTGGACAGGGTGGGGGGGGAAAAACTGTTTTTT.

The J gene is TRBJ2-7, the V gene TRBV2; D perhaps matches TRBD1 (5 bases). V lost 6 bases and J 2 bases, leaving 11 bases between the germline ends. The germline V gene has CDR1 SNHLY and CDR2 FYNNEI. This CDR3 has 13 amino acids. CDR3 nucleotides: TGTGCCAGCAGAGCCCAGGGCCCCTACGAGCAGTACGTC. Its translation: CASRAQGPYEQYV.

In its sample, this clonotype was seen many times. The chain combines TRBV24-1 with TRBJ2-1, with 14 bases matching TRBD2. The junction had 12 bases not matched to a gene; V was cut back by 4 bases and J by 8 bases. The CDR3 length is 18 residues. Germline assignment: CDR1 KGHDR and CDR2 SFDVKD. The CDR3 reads CATSDLGTSGSFSDEQFF. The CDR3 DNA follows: TGTGCCACCAGTGACCTAGGGACTAGCGGGAGCTTTTCCGATGAGCAGTTCTTC.

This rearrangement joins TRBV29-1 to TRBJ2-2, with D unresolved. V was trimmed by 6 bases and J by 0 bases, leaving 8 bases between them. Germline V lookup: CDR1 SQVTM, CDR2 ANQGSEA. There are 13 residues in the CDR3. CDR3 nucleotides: TGCAGCGTCCAAGCGTCGAACACCGGGGAGCTGTTTTTT. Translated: CSVQASNTGELFF.

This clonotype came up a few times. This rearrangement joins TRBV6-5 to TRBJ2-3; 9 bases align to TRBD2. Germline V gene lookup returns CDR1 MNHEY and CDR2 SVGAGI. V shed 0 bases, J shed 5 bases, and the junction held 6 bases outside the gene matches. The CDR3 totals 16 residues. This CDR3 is CASSYSGRGGRDTQYF. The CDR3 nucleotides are TGTGCCAGCAGTTACTCGGGGCGGGGGGGCAGAGATACGCAGTATTTT.